The subject of this entry is one T cell receptor beta chain. The sample comes from a study of control samples from healthy donors and cancer patients. Data came from immunoSEQ multiplex PCR; TCRdb stores just in-frame clones and leaves some out. The sample shows about 140,000 clones, just over 85% of them seen only once. Looked up from germline, CDR1 is SGHTA and CDR2 is FQGNSA. The CDR3 extends over 13 amino acids. The trim removed 6 bases at V and 5 bases at J, leaving 5 bases unmatched. Sequences were obtained from blood. This TCR came from a man aged 18 to 35 in good health. The J gene is TRBJ1-1, the V gene TRBV7-2, with 8 bases fitting TRBD1. Here the CDR3 DNA reads TGTGCCAGCAGGACTAACAGGGGGACTGAAGCTTTCTTT. This translates into CASRTNRGTEAFF.